This T cell receptor beta chain is drawn from a study of blood T cells in healthy people across ages. The study, taken as a whole, reports: Comparison with aged donors showed that long-lived donors had more naive CD4+ cells and higher diversity.

Concerning this clonotype: Its specificity is unknown.

V lost 5 bases and J 13 bases, leaving 15 bases between the germline ends. Per germline, CDR1 SNHLY and CDR2 FYNNEI. The CDR3 sequence is 12 residues long. With a J-beta primer mix and a sample-barcoded 5' primer, a second PCR ran roughly 6 to 12 cycles. All cDNA molecules were each tagged by a template-switch adaptor with 12 random nucleotides. TCRdb re-derived calls from the 5' RACE reads in MiXCR, one entry per CDR3 protein. The data show about 930,000 distinct CDR3 sequences, roughly 28% seen once. Donors were systemically healthy Caucasian individuals from Russia aged about 6 to 95 years. This sample also belongs to another study, concerning T cells of mothers and their children.

The V and J genes are TRBV2 and TRBJ2-1, with D possibly being TRBD1 (5 bases). Sequencing input: blood. The source of this sequence is a woman aged 40 to 50 in good health. The DNA of the CDR3 is TGTGCCAGCAGTCGGTCAGGGCTTGAACAGTTCTTC. Residues: CASSRSGLEQFF.